The 22 T cell receptor beta chains below come from one sample, sequenced in a study of CD8+CD57+ T cells in acquired aplastic anemia. The study profiled TCR beta VDJ and CDR3 using genomic DNA as template. TCRdb analysed the reads with MiXCR anew, one entry per CDR3 protein. This table has some 200,000 distinct CDR3 sequences, around 60% appearing once. The specimen was sorted CD4+, CD8+, or CD8+CD57+ T cells (not recorded which) from PBMCs. The receptors come from a human donor in good health.

The chain is built from TRBV2 and TRBJ2-2; possibly TRBD1 for D (5 bases). Trimming removed 3 bases from V and 4 bases from J, with 12 bases in between. Germline lookup yields CDR1 SNHLY and CDR2 FYNNEI. The CDR3 is made up of 15 amino acids. In DNA, the CDR3 is TGTGCCAGCAGTGAGGAGTTAAGGGGCACCGGGGAGCTGTTTTTT. Translating it yields CASSEELRGTGELFF.

The chain is built from TRBV5-1 and TRBJ2-7; the D is unclear. Trimming stripped 2 bases from V and 2 bases from J, with 8 bases between. The CDR3 length is 13 residues. CDR1 is SGHRS and CDR2 is YFSETQ in the germline V gene. In DNA form, the CDR3 reads TGCGCCAGCAGCTTCGGAATAGCCTACGAGCAGTACTTC. It translates to CASSFGIAYEQYF.

The chain uses TRBV20-1 and TRBJ2-5, with TRBD2 matching 9 bases. V was pared by 0 bases and J by 4 bases, with 9 bases of the junction left unmatched. Germline V gene sequence: CDR1 DFQATT, CDR2 SNEGSKA (reference sequence). The CDR3 covers 16 residues. Written as DNA, the CDR3 is TGCAGTGCTAGAGATCCCACAGCGGGAGGTGTAGAGACCCAGTACTTC. Translated, it gives CSARDPTAGGVETQYF.

This clonotype was counted at least ten times. The chain uses TRBV15 and TRBJ2-6; maybe TRBD1 (5 bases). The CDR3 totals 16 residues. CDR1 LNHNV and CDR2 YYDKDF come from the germline V gene (reference sequence). V lost 5 bases and J lost 0, with 11 bases in between. CDR3 sequence reads: CATSLRQGSGANVLTF. The CDR3 coding sequence is TGTGCCACCAGCCTTCGTCAGGGCTCTGGGGCCAACGTCCTGACTTTC.

The V call is TRBV7-2, the J call TRBJ2-3; 10 nucleotides align to TRBD1. The junction had 13 bases not matched to a gene; V was cut back by 8 bases and J by 11 bases. The germline CDR1 and CDR2 sequences are SGHTA and FQGNSA. The CDR3 is 14 amino acids. The CDR3 sequence is CASGWTGGVNEQYF. CDR3 DNA: TGTGCCAGCGGGTGGACAGGGGGGGTCAATGAGCAGTATTTT.

J is TRBJ2-2 and V is TRBV7-9; 14 nucleotides agree with TRBD2. V was clipped by 5 bases and J by 3 bases; unmatched bases: 8. The CDR3 spans 18 residues. Germline V CDR1 and CDR2: SEHNR, FQNEAQ (reference sequence). CDR3 residues: CASSGQTSGRAHTGELFF. The CDR3, as DNA: TGTGCCAGCAGCGGCCAGACTAGCGGGAGGGCCCACACCGGGGAGCTGTTTTTT.

The chain couples TRBV7-2 to TRBJ2-4, with unresolved D. The CDR3 runs 14 residues. CDR1 and CDR2 from the germline V gene are SGHTA and FQGNSA. V lost 5 bases and J lost 0, with 8 bases in between. CDR3 residues: CASSEEVAKNIQYF. The CDR3 DNA is TGTGCCAGCAGCGAAGAGGTAGCCAAAAACATTCAGTACTTC.

This clonotype was seen a few times. The genes are TRBV9 and TRBJ2-7; possible D gene TRBD2, 6 bases. Trimming left V 0 bases short and J 6 bases short, with 16 bases between. This CDR3 spans 15 amino acids. Germline CDR1 is SGDLS and CDR2 is YYNGEE. The CDR3 coding sequence is TGTGCCAGCAGCGTAGAACTAGCAGACTTGGGCGAGCAGTACTTC. Amino acid sequence: CASSVELADLGEQYF.

In regard to this clonotype: Its ends do not fully match the called genes, so a read error is possible. The V and J genes are TRBV25-1 and TRBJ1-5; D not certain. Germline CDR1 MGHDK, CDR2 SYGVNS. The CDR3 loop spans 14 amino acids. The CDR3 reads CASSEWGSNQPQHF. CDR3 nucleotides: TGTGCCAGCAGTGAATGGGGTAGCAATCAGCCCCAGCACTTT. The full variable domain, its missing parts supplied by reference TRBV25-1 and TRBJ1-5, is EADIYQTPRYLVIGTGKKITLECSQTMGHDKMYWYQQDPGMELHLIHYSYGVNSTEKGDLSSESTVSRIRTEHFPLTLESARPSHTSQYLCASSEWGSNQPQHFGDGTRLSIL.

The V and J genes are TRBV7-2 and TRBJ2-5; a possible D gene is TRBD2 (5 bases). In germline, CDR1 is SGHTA, CDR2 FQGNSA. CDR3 length: 15 residues. V lost 6 bases, J lost 1 base, and 15 bases lay in between. The CDR3 region has the DNA TGTGCCAGCAGGATCGGGAAAACGCTCCAAGAGACCCAGTACTTC. This encodes CASRIGKTLQETQYF.

This rearrangement joins TRBV20-1 to TRBJ2-7; TRBD1 aligns across 8 bases. J lost 3 bases, V lost 0 bases, and 7 bases had no gene match. This CDR3 is built from 15 residues. The germline V gene has CDR1 DFQATT and CDR2 SNEGSKA (reference sequence). This CDR3 is CSARDRTGGNYEQYF. The CDR3 DNA is TGCAGTGCTAGAGATCGTACAGGGGGTAACTACGAGCAGTACTTC.

This clonotype was seen many times. V gene TRBV12-3 or TRBV12-4 combines with J gene TRBJ1-2; D may be TRBD1 (6 bases). This CDR3 spans 12 amino acids. Trimming shortened V by 4 bases and J by 7 bases, and 10 bases separated the two germline ends. In nucleotides, the CDR3 is TGTGCCAGCAGTTCGGACAGAATTGGCTACACCTTC. It translates to CASSSDRIGYTF.

Here the CDR3 reads CAPSYEQYF. CDR3 in DNA: TGTGCCCCATCCTACGAGCAGTACTTC. V is TRBV24-1 and J is TRBJ2-7; D is uncertain. This CDR3 is 9 amino acids long. V was pared by 12 bases and J by 1 base, with 3 bases between. CDR1 and CDR2 (germline): KGHDR, SFDVKD.

This clonotype has a count of ten or more. The rearrangement joins TRBV5-8 to TRBJ2-1; D is unresolved. Trimming took off 2 bases at V and 6 bases at J, with 12 bases between the two ends. The germline V gene has CDR1 SGHTS and CDR2 YDEGEE. CDR3 length: 14 residues. CDR3 loop: CASSFDGRLNEQFF. CDR3 sequence (DNA): TGTGCCAGCAGCTTCGACGGTCGGCTCAATGAGCAGTTCTTC.

This clonotype was seen just once. The rearrangement uses TRBV7-3 and TRBJ2-3, with TRBD2 matching 10 bases. Germline loops: CDR1 SGHTA, CDR2 FQGTGA. V was pared by 5 bases and J by 2 bases, with 4 bases of the junction left unmatched. The CDR3 is 15 amino acids. As DNA, the CDR3 is TGTGCCAGCAGCCTAGCGGGGGTGGCCACAGATACGCAGTATTTT. Translating gives CASSLAGVATDTQYF.

The chain employs TRBV4-1 and TRBJ2-1, with 7 bases matching TRBD2. Germline lookup yields CDR1 MGHRA and CDR2 YSYEKL. The V and J ends lost 2 bases and 3 bases, in that order; junction bases with no gene match: 10. The CDR3 spans 17 residues. In DNA form, the CDR3 reads TGCGCCAGCAGCCAAATACCACGAACTAGCGACTACAATGAGCAGTTCTTC. Translation: CASSQIPRTSDYNEQFF.

The rearrangement uses TRBV7-9 and TRBJ2-3, with 9 bases aligning to TRBD1. The V gene's germline CDR1 is SEHNR and CDR2 FQNEAQ (reference sequence). V shed 5 bases and J 4 bases; nucleotides not matched to a gene: 7. The CDR3 is 15 amino acids. In DNA, the CDR3 is TGTGCCAGCAGCCACCGGGACAGGGAGTCAGATACGCAGTATTTT. Translated: CASSHRDRESDTQYF.

The chain employs TRBV15 and TRBJ1-5, with no clear D. This CDR3 has 13 residues. Trimming took off 3 bases at V and 7 bases at J, with 10 bases between the two ends. Germline lookup yields CDR1 LNHNV and CDR2 YYDKDF (reference sequence). The CDR3: CATSSDPRQPQHF. The CDR3 DNA sequence: TGTGCCACCAGCAGTGACCCCCGGCAGCCCCAGCATTTT.

The chain couples TRBV12-3 or TRBV12-4 to TRBJ2-7, with TRBD1 identical over 7 bases. The CDR3 spans 12 residues. J gave up 3 bases and V 6 bases, and 2 bases lay outside the gene matches. Here the CDR3 reads CASRDRVYEQYF. In DNA, the CDR3 is TGTGCCAGCAGAGACAGGGTCTACGAGCAGTACTTC.

This clonotype was detected only a few times. V and J are TRBV7-6 and TRBJ2-7; the D is unclear. The V end lost 4 bases, the J end lost 7 bases, and 8 bases lay between the germline ends. In germline, CDR1 is SGHVS, CDR2 FNYEAQ. The CDR3 has 11 residues. The CDR3 DNA is TGTGCCAGCAGCTCCGGTGGAGAGCAGTACTTC. It yields the protein CASSSGGEQYF.

The rearrangement uses TRBV15 and TRBJ2-7, with 11 positions matching TRBD1. The CDR3 runs to 15 residues. The V segment lost 3 bases and the J segment 3 bases; nucleotides outside the gene matches: 4. The germline CDR1 and CDR2 sequences are LNHNV and YYDKDF (reference sequence). CDR3 in amino acids: CATSRAGQGVYEQYF. CDR3 DNA: TGTGCCACCAGCAGGGCGGGACAGGGGGTCTACGAGCAGTACTTC. The full variable domain, completed using reference TRBV15 and TRBJ2-7, is DAMVIQNPRYQVTQFGKPVTLSCSQTLNHNVMYWYQQKSSQAPKLLFHYYDKDFNNEADTPDNFQSRRPNTSFCFLDIRSPGLGDTAMYLCATSRAGQGVYEQYFGPGTRLTVT.

This clonotype was detected ten times or more. The J gene is TRBJ1-5, the V gene TRBV9; 8 nucleotides align to TRBD1. The CDR3 is 14 residues long. V lost 3 bases and J lost 9; bases outside the gene matches: 8. From germline, CDR1 is SGDLS and CDR2 YYNGEE. For the CDR3, the DNA is TGTGCCAGCAGCGACCGACAGGGGACGGGGCCCCAGCATTTT. Protein: CASSDRQGTGPQHF.